These T cell receptor beta chains were read from a single sample in a study of graft-versus-host responses after intestinal transplantation. Clones were read by immunoSEQ multiplex PCR, and TCRdb kept only the in-frame ones, dropping some. The sample contains approximately 25,000 clones, around 94% of which appear only once. The source material was PBMCs, sampled nearly 31 days after intestinal transplant. Receptors originate from a human patient who received an intestinal transplant, so some T cells may come from the graft donor. The CDR3 runs from the conserved cysteine through the conserved F or W. Each record gives: clone size, V gene, J gene, D gene, CDR3 DNA, CDR3 protein. The D gene is left open where the match is weak. A clone size is listed for some rows: how often the clone was seen (once, few, many), or a class if it is expanded.

>NA|TRBV6-1|TRBJ2-2|TRBD2
TGTGCCAGCAGTGAAGTCTCTAGCGGGGGGGTAAACACCGGGGAGCTGTTTTTT
CASSEVSSGGVNTGELFF
>NA|TRBV6-5|TRBJ2-5|TRBD2
TGTGCCAGCAGTTACACTTCTAGCGGGACTATGAAGTACTTC
CASSYTSSGTMKYF
>NA|TRBV6-5|TRBJ2-7|NA
TGTGCCAGCAGTTACGGGCAGTTAGGGGAGCAGTACTTC
CASSYGQLGEQYF
>NA|TRBV6-1|TRBJ1-1|TRBD1
TGTGCCAGCAGGGAGGACAGGGGAGGTCGGACTGAAGCTTTCTTT
CASREDRGGRTEAFF
>NA|TRBV9|TRBJ2-2|NA
TGTGCCAGCAGCCCGTGGTCTCTTCGGCCCGGGGAGCTGTTTTTT
CASSPWSLRPGELFF
>NA|TRBV7-6|TRBJ2-1|NA
TGTGCCAGCAGCCCGGTGGCGCGGAGTGCAAATGAGCAGTTCTTC
CASSPVARSANEQFF
>NA|TRBV13|TRBJ2-3|TRBD2
TGTGCCAGCAGCTTAGCTCTAGCGGGAGCGGGGGATACGCAGTATTTT
CASSLALAGAGDTQYF
>NA|TRBV5-1|TRBJ2-7|TRBD2
TGCGCCAGCAGCTTGTCGGGGGGAACCTACGAGCAGTACTTC
CASSLSGGTYEQYF
>NA|TRBV4-2|TRBJ1-1|NA
TGTGCCAGCAGCCAAGATCTTGGTGAAGCTTTCTTT
CASSQDLGEAFF
>NA|TRBV5-1|TRBJ1-4|NA
TGCGCCAGCAGCTTCACTGGGGTCGGAACTAATGAAAAACTGTTTTTT
CASSFTGVGTNEKLFF
>NA|TRBV29-1|TRBJ1-2|NA
TGCAGCGTTGAATGGGGGTATGGCTACACCTTC
CSVEWGYGYTF
>NA|TRBV19|TRBJ2-1|TRBD1
TGTGCCAGCAATGACAGGGGATTCAATGAGCAGTTCTTC
CASNDRGFNEQFF
>once|TRBV7-9|TRBJ2-2|NA
TGTGCCAGCAGCTTATCGATATCGCCCGAAAACACCGGGGAGCTGTTTTTT
CASSLSISPENTGELFF